One TCR beta chain is described in this entry. Its specific antigen is unknown. Base qualities were left out, and no much larger clone turns up one base away. Using the deep immunoSEQ assay, multiplex PCR amplified TCR CDR3 regions from genomic DNA. Extracted genomic DNA from each cell subset was distributed evenly across all wells of several immunoSEQ 96-well plates, and each plate was treated as a replicate. For sorted subsets, approximately 0.2 ug of genomic DNA, equivalent to 30,000 or so T cell genomes, went into each replicate PCR. Purified libraries were quantified with a Qubit 3.0 fluorometer, sized on a Bioanalyzer 2100, and re-quantified with the KAPA Library Quantification kit. Each immunoSEQ 96-well plate was sequenced on its own single-read 150-cycle Illumina NextSeq 550 flow cell. Turning to the authors' computational methods: Because only junctional sequences without quality scores were contained in the immunoSEQ output, filtering matching that applied to full-length reads could not be performed. Sequences were annotated with PyIR, a Python wrapper for IgBLAST v1.9, using IMGT germline references to assign V/J genes and CDR3. Reads were removed for weak V/J assignments (E-value above 1e-6), missing CDR3, stop codons, out-of-frame junctions, or ambiguous translated residues. V3J clonotypes were defined as sequences sharing an identical inferred V gene, J gene, and CDR3 amino acid sequence. Percentage overlap between repertoires was computed as shared unique clonotypes divided by the size of the smaller repertoire. Three approaches were used to assess repertoire richness: RTK rarefaction, the Chao1 estimator, and Recon v2.1 estimates of unobserved clonotypes. For all TCRbeta clonotypes obtained by the gDNA method from a few donors, generation probabilities were computed with OLGA. In its TCRdb copy, this immuneACCESS table keeps in-frame sequences only and misses some clones. Where compared with another copy, unresolved V genes explain less than half of these, and the others have no known cause. The DNA gave D and trimming, while V, J and clone size come from that table. The sample table shows nearly 2 million clones, and approximately 94% are seen once. The top ten hold approximately 1.2% of the sample.

CDR3 length: 12 amino acids, cysteine to phenylalanine. Only the CDR3 DNA is retained, 36 bases long and in frame from the first base. Trimming removed 5 bases from V and 1 base from J, leaving 5 bases between the germline ends. CDR1 is given as KGHSH and CDR2 as LQKENI, both from the germline V gene. The data derive from a study of shared clonotypes between healthy human individuals (dated by TCRdb to about 2020). Some background on the complete study: Two women and a few men aged 18 to 49 years were included in the cohort. Per donor, three plates each were used for CD4 naive and CD4 memory, two for CD8 naive, and one for CD8 memory. The study deeply sequenced blood TCR repertoires of 5 or 6 healthy adults to estimate repertoire size and the extent of clonotype sharing between individuals. Different laboratories and diverse techniques were used to prepare libraries and sequence TCR repertoires, to increase sequencing depth and limit assay-specific biases. Each donor's leukapheresis produced roughly between roughly 0.85 and 9.5 billion PBMCs. What the research found in general, with its limitations: Naive subsets generally had larger estimated clonotype richness than memory subsets did. Clonotypes shared by all four sorted-subset donors showed higher generation probabilities than non-shared clonotypes. Because the study included a small number of donors, the genetic and exposure-history diversity represented was limited. Sampling was limited to blood, and TCR repertoires in tissue likely differ from TCR repertoires in blood. Pairwise subsampling led to the expectation that sequencing depth would affect the degree of clonotype sharing among donors. Across a handful of donors, about 5.2% of naive CD4, approximately 3.6% of naive CD8, approximately 2.5% of memory CD4, and about 0.4% of memory CD8 clonotypes were shared. Even with the large sequencing depth, rarefaction of the sorted-subset datasets indicated that sequencing was incomplete.

CD8 naive samples consisted of CD45RO-negative cells that were positively selected for CCR7, yielding a CD45RA+CCR7+ population without TemRA cells. Donors were healthy HIV-negative adults with no recently reported acute infections or vaccinations. Every donor was a Caucasian adult residing in Nashville, Tennessee, USA. Blood was obtained by leukapheresis, after which PBMCs were separated by Ficoll-Histopaque density gradient centrifugation and cryopreserved in liquid nitrogen vapor phase. Analytical flow cytometry was used to check the purity and quantity of every magnetically sorted T cell population. Genomic DNA was isolated from every sorted fraction and measured by UV absorbance on a Nanodrop 2000c.

The clonotype originates from a man aged 18 to 30 in good health. Recombination joined TRBV18 with TRBJ2-5, and TRBD1 may be the D gene, going by 5 matching bases. The sample was naive CD8+ T cells sorted from blood. The meaning of the sample's cell subset or site label: CD45RA+CCR7+. The CDR3 region reads CASSGAQETQYF. In nucleotides, the sequence is TGTGCCAGCTCAGGGGCCCAAGAGACCCAGTACTTC.